The rows below give T cell receptor beta chains drawn from one sample of a study of blood T cell repertoires in COVID-19. Clones were read by immunoSEQ multiplex PCR, and TCRdb kept only the in-frame ones, dropping some. The data contain over 250,000 clones, 70% to 90% of them seen just once; the ten biggest clones take up roughly 5.3%. Sequences were obtained from peripheral blood. All receptors derive from a man aged 45-60 years with active or convalescent COVID-19. Each CDR3 is given with its conserved first and last residue. D genes are given only for firm matches. Some rows have no size entry. The others give once, few or many, or a class for an expanded clone.

d_call | clone_size | j_call | v_call | cdr3_aa | cdr3_nt
TRBD1 | . | TRBJ1-3 | TRBV24-1 | CAPEGQHSGNTIYF | TGTGCCCCAGAGGGACAGCACTCTGGAAACACCATATATTTT
TRBD1 | . | TRBJ1-4 | TRBV28 | CASSLGTGSYTNEKLFF | TGTGCCAGCAGTTTGGGGACAGGGTCTTATACTAATGAAAAACTGTTTTTT
TRBD2 | . | TRBJ2-3 | TRBV7-6 | CASSLRLAGGTDTQYF | TGTGCCAGCAGCTTAAGGCTAGCGGGTGGGACAGATACGCAGTATTTT
TRBD1 | . | TRBJ1-2 | TRBV6-6 | CASQFLDRGAYGYTF | TGTGCCAGCCAATTCCTCGACAGGGGAGCCTATGGCTACACCTTC
TRBD2 | . | TRBJ2-3 | TRBV3-1/TRBV3-2 | CASSQEPLAGSDTQYF | TGTGCCAGCAGCCAAGAACCTCTAGCGGGATCAGATACGCAGTATTTT
. | . | TRBJ1-2 | TRBV6-4 | CASSDSMGGYTF | TGTGCCAGCAGTGACTCGATGGGCGGCTACACCTTC
. | . | TRBJ2-2 | TRBV6-6 | CASGSVQPAGELFF | TGTGCCAGCGGCTCAGTACAGCCGGCCGGGGAGCTGTTTTTT
TRBD2 | . | TRBJ2-1 | TRBV19 | CASSIPGLAGVRSEQFF | TGTGCCAGTAGTATCCCCGGACTAGCGGGAGTTCGCAGTGAGCAGTTCTTC
. | . | TRBJ2-2 | TRBV6-5 | CASSLTGLHTGELFF | TGTGCCAGCAGCCTGACGGGACTTCACACCGGGGAGCTGTTTTTT
TRBD2 | once | TRBJ2-1 | TRBV5-1 | CASSLEGGRGNEQFF | TGCGCCAGCAGCTTGGAAGGCGGGCGGGGGAATGAGCAGTTCTTC
TRBD1 | . | TRBJ2-2 | TRBV5-1 | CASRQGQGEAGELFF | TGCGCCAGCAGACAGGGACAGGGGGAAGCCGGGGAGCTGTTTTTT
. | . | TRBJ1-2 | TRBV6-5 | CASSVDTNYGYTF | TGTGCCAGCAGCGTAGACACAAACTATGGCTACACCTTC
TRBD2 | . | TRBJ2-7 | TRBV9 | CASSVGDGGGSKEQYF | TGTGCCAGCAGCGTAGGGGATGGCGGGGGGTCAAAAGAGCAGTACTTC
TRBD1 | . | TRBJ2-7 | TRBV5-4 | CASSLGQGHEQYF | TGTGCCAGCAGCTTGGGACAGGGCCACGAGCAGTACTTC
. | . | TRBJ2-1 | TRBV7-9 | CASSLEAGLPVF | TGTGCCAGCAGCTTAGAAGCAGGCCTTCCGGTCTTC
TRBD1 | . | TRBJ1-3 | TRBV6-6 | CASSQDRVGTIYF | TGTGCCAGCAGTCAGGACAGGGTGGGCACCATATATTTT
TRBD1 | few | TRBJ1-1 | TRBV27 | CASSSLQGTYTEAFF | TGTGCCAGCAGTTCACTACAGGGGACTTACACTGAAGCTTTCTTT
. | . | TRBJ2-5 | TRBV5-4 | CASSLGAGISQETQYF | TGTGCCAGCAGCTTGGGGGCGGGAATCTCCCAAGAGACCCAGTACTTC
. | . | TRBJ2-5 | TRBV12-3/TRBV12-4 | CASSRTGIETQYF | TGTGCCAGCAGTAGGACTGGGATAGAGACCCAGTACTTC
. | . | TRBJ2-7 | TRBV5-6 | CASSRDPRDEQYF | TGTGCCAGCAGCCGGGACCCGCGGGATGAGCAGTACTTC
. | . | TRBJ1-1 | TRBV5-5 | CASSLWGESTTEAFF | TGTGCCAGCAGCTTGTGGGGGGAAAGCACCACTGAAGCTTTCTTT
. | few | TRBJ1-1 | TRBV20-1 | CSVSREDEAFF | TGCAGTGTATCCAGGGAGGATGAAGCTTTCTTT
TRBD1 | . | TRBJ1-6 | TRBV5-6 | CASSLRGQGRSPLHF | TGTGCCAGCAGCTTAAGAGGACAGGGTCGATCACCCCTCCACTTT
TRBD1 | . | TRBJ1-6 | TRBV2 | CASSESPRDRGQPLHF | TGTGCCAGCAGTGAATCGCCCCGGGACAGGGGGCAACCCCTCCACTTT
. | . | TRBJ1-4 | TRBV9 | CASSVRGATNEKLFF | TGTGCCAGCAGCGTGAGAGGAGCAACTAATGAAAAACTGTTTTTT
TRBD2 | . | TRBJ2-3 | TRBV13 | CASRPLAGADTQYF | TGTGCCAGCAGACCTCTAGCGGGAGCAGATACGCAGTATTTT
. | . | TRBJ2-1 | TRBV7-3 | CASSLVGNEQFF | TGTGCCAGCAGCTTGGTCGGGAATGAGCAGTTCTTC
TRBD2 | . | TRBJ2-1 | TRBV11-2 | CASSLTSGTYEQFF | TGTGCCAGCAGCTTAACTAGCGGGACATATGAGCAGTTCTTC
. | . | TRBJ2-6 | TRBV5-1 | CASTVSGTGANVLTF | TGCGCCAGCACCGTCTCGGGGACTGGGGCCAACGTCCTGACTTTC
TRBD2 | . | TRBJ2-7 | TRBV6-5 | CASSLSGTSYEQYF | TGTGCCAGCAGTTTAAGCGGGACCTCCTACGAGCAGTACTTC
. | . | TRBJ2-4 | TRBV19 | CASSVRDGGLTKNIQYF | TGTGCCAGTAGTGTCCGTGACGGCGGTTTAACCAAAAACATTCAGTACTTC
. | few | TRBJ2-5 | TRBV6-5 | CASSYMGGSETQYF | TGTGCCAGCAGTTACATGGGGGGTTCGGAGACCCAGTACTTC
. | . | TRBJ2-7 | TRBV2 | CASSDGQGSYEQYF | TGTGCCAGCAGTGACGGGCAGGGGTCTTACGAGCAGTACTTC
. | . | TRBJ2-2 | TRBV27 | CASSPPLGGESGGELFF | TGTGCCAGCAGTCCCCCCTTAGGTGGTGAGAGCGGCGGGGAGCTGTTTTTT
. | . | TRBJ1-1 | TRBV27 | CASKVSGGNSEAFF | TGTGCCAGCAAAGTTTCGGGGGGGAATAGTGAAGCTTTCTTT
. | . | TRBJ2-4 | TRBV19 | CASSMSGGNIQYF | TGTGCCAGTAGTATGTCGGGGGGCAACATTCAGTACTTC
. | . | TRBJ1-3 | TRBV9 | CASSRDSSGNTIYF | TGTGCCAGCAGCCGAGACAGCTCTGGAAACACCATATATTTT
TRBD2 | . | TRBJ2-7 | TRBV7-8 | CASSSGSSGPSYEQYF | TGTGCCAGCAGCTCTGGAAGTAGCGGGCCTTCTTACGAGCAGTACTTC
TRBD1 | . | TRBJ2-2 | TRBV9 | CASGGAGGTGELFF | TGTGCCAGCGGGGGAGCAGGGGGCACCGGGGAGCTGTTTTTT
TRBD2 | once | TRBJ2-1 | TRBV19 | CASSIGGTSVDEQFF | TGTGCCAGTAGTATAGGGGGGACTAGCGTCGATGAGCAGTTCTTC
. | . | TRBJ2-6 | TRBV5-1 | CASAEVTGANVLTF | TGCGCCAGCGCGGAGGTTACTGGGGCCAACGTCCTGACTTTC
. | . | TRBJ1-4 | TRBV5-6 | CASESLSGTTNEKLFF | TGTGCCAGCGAAAGCCTTTCCGGGACTACTAATGAAAAACTGTTTTTT
. | . | TRBJ1-6 | TRBV11-2 | CASSLGARHNSPLHF | TGTGCCAGCAGCTTAGGGGCACGTCACAATTCACCCCTCCACTTT
. | . | TRBJ1-2 | TRBV7-9 | CASSTGDSLYGYTF | TGTGCCAGCAGCACCGGGGACTCCCTATATGGCTACACCTTC
. | . | TRBJ1-5 | TRBV6-5 | CASTERTSRDQPQHF | TGTGCCAGCACCGAAAGAACGTCCCGGGATCAGCCCCAGCATTTT